This T cell receptor beta chain was sequenced for a study of T cells in Graves' hyperthyroidism and ophthalmopathy. Study details: Specimen type is peripheral blood, collected at initial diagnosis prior to any treatment.

CDR1 SGHRS and CDR2 YFSETQ come from the germline V gene. The length of the CDR3 is 16 residues. V lost 0 bases to trimming and J lost 7 bases; unmatched junction nucleotides: 3. Researchers amplified the TCR beta CDR3 regions from RNA transcripts. TCR CDR3 underwent first-round RT-PCR with the HTBI primer set. TCRdb re-analysed the multiplex PCR reads in MiXCR, keeping a single row per CDR3 protein. In the table there are around 600,000 distinct CDR3 sequences, 13% to 15% of which are singletons. In this sample, this clonotype turned up many times. The origin of this receptor is a woman under 30 with Graves' ophthalmopathy. What was sequenced was blood. This chain uses TRBV5-1 with TRBJ2-1, with 14 positions matching TRBD2. DNA of the CDR3: TGCGCCAGCAGCTTGGCCTGGACTAGCGGGAGGAATGAGCAGTTCTTC. Protein product: CASSLAWTSGRNEQFF.